This T cell receptor beta chain was obtained from a study of blood T cell repertoires in COVID-19 (dated by TCRdb to 2018 to 2020). As for the study more broadly: The collaborator samples originated in the United States, Italy and Spain and spanned the acute and convalescent phases of COVID-19. The prospective study material was composed of cDNA or gDNA derived from T cells, B-cell-depleted T cells, or PBMCs. Deeply sampled blood TCRbeta repertoires from subjects exposed to, actively infected with, or recovered from COVID-19 were included in the dataset. A freely available public database, intended as a resource for researchers studying the immune response to SARS-CoV-2, is where the repertoires were released. Samples were obtained from the ongoing ImmuneRACE study (first 160 participants) and from some 1,200 subjects provided by 6 global collaborators. A de-identified subject ID, COVID-19 status, age in years and sex were almost always included in the sample metadata. HLA class I and class II types, where available, came from metadata supplied by the sample provider rather than from assay-based typing.

Whole blood was collected in K2EDTA tubes by collaborating institutions according to the institutions' own protocols. For TCRbeta analysis, collaborator samples were shipped as frozen whole blood, as isolated PBMCs, or as DNA extracted from either sample type. Reading from cysteine to phenylalanine, the CDR3 counts 17 amino acids. Only CDR3 DNA is held: 51 bases, read in frame from base 1. From the germline V gene, CDR1 is MDHEN and CDR2 is SYDVKM. V ends up 2 bases short and J 9 bases short, with an unmatched junction base count of 11. TCRbeta CDR3 regions were amplified from genomic DNA by means of the immunoSEQ Assay, a bias-controlled multiplex PCR. The published analysis was carried out like this. The number of nucleated cells in each sample was estimated from the amplification of reference gene primers within the assay. Sequence reads were collapsed and filtered to measure the absolute abundance of every unique TCRbeta CDR3 rearrangement. For each sample, productive Simpson clonality was calculated as the square root of Simpson's diversity index over productive rearrangements. The immuneACCESS repertoire file appears here via TCRdb, limited to in-frame rearrangements. These files lack a portion of the clones; in checked studies, under half of the deficit traces to unresolved V genes, and the cause of the others is not known. For V, J and clone size, that table is used; D and trimming come from the DNA. In this sample the table shows under 70,000 clones, around 80% of which occur a single time. The ten largest clonotypes hold roughly 9.7% of the sample.

As to this clone: It lacks a known antigen. Base qualities are not at hand, and no much larger clone is one base apart.

General findings and caveats noted by the study authors: How much clinical and demographic metadata was included differed by source and by participant, and the metadata was provided uncurated.

The specimen was peripheral blood. Recombination linked TRBV28 to TRBJ1-5; 12 of the junction bases match TRBD1. This sequence originates from a human donor in a cohort sampled during active COVID-19. CDR3 sequence: CASSLGGTGGSGGPQHF. Here is the DNA: TGTGCCAGCAGTTTAGGAGGGACAGGGGGCTCCGGCGGGCCCCAGCATTTT.